This TCR beta chain was recorded in a study of CD8 T cells in ankylosing spondylitis. Findings and caveats of the study: Roughly eight highly homologous variants made up a TCR beta motif that seemed to typify ankylosing spondylitis blood. Reported data indicate significant enrichment of disease-linked clones within matched ankylosing spondylitis synovial fluid. With a CD8+ phenotype, disease-linked clones were relatively rare in peripheral blood.

CDR3 length equals 14 residues. Trimming pared 3 bases from V and 6 bases from J, leaving 15 bases between. The germline gives CDR1 SNHLY, CDR2 FYNNEI. TCRdb reprocessed the 5' RACE reads with MiXCR, giving one entry per CDR3 protein. Among around 490,000 distinct CDR3 sequences listed, about 5.4% were seen once. Points on this clonotype: Its matching antigen is unknown.

The V call is TRBV2, the J call TRBJ2-7; D is unclear. The clonotype comes from a male donor with ankylosing spondylitis. The specimen was blood, either unsorted or a sorted T cell fraction (not recorded which). CDR3: CASSEGQLSIEQYF. In DNA, the CDR3 is TGTGCCAGCAGTGAGGGTCAACTAAGCATCGAGCAGTACTTC. Looking up the rest from reference TRBV2 and TRBJ2-7 gives the full variable domain: EPEVTQTPSHQVTQMGQEVILRCVPISNHLYFYWYRQILGQKVEFLVSFYNNEISEKSEIFDDQFSVERPDGSNFTLKIRSTKLEDSAMYFCASSEGQLSIEQYFGPGTRLTVT.